One and the same sample provided the 27 T cell receptor beta chains below, sequenced in a study of blood T cell repertoires in COVID-19. Clones were read by immunoSEQ multiplex PCR, and TCRdb kept only the in-frame ones, dropping some. The sample comprises 150,000 to 200,000 clones, 80% to 90% of which are singletons, and 2.1% rests with the top ten. Sequencing input: peripheral blood. The source of these receptors is a man in his 70s with active or convalescent COVID-19.

This clone appeared once. This chain's CDR3 is CASTPSPGSRRDEQFF. DNA for the CDR3: TGTGCCAGCACACCCTCGCCCGGGAGCCGTCGGGATGAGCAGTTCTTC. V gene TRBV28 combines with J gene TRBJ2-1, with D tentatively TRBD2 (6 bases). Trimming shortened V by 7 bases and J by 8 bases, and 24 bases separated the two germline ends. Germline-derived CDR1 and CDR2 are MDHEN and SYDVKM. The length of the CDR3 is 16 residues. Filled out from reference TRBV28 and TRBJ2-1, the complete variable domain reads DVKVTQSSRYLVKRTGEKVFLECVQDMDHENMFWYRQDPGLGLRLIYFSYDVKMKEKGDIPEGYSVSREKKERFSLILESASTNQTSMYLCASTPSPGSRRDEQFFGPGTRLTVL.

V is TRBV27 and J is TRBJ1-1; 7 nucleotides line up with TRBD1. The CDR3 loop spans 13 amino acids. Germline V gives CDR1 MNHEY, CDR2 SMNVEV (reference sequence). The trim removed 3 bases at V and 9 bases at J, leaving 7 bases unmatched. CDR3: CASSFAAGGQAFF. CDR3 nucleotide sequence: TGTGCCAGCAGTTTTGCGGCAGGGGGTCAAGCTTTCTTT.

The chain carries TRBV7-9 and TRBJ2-2, with a possible D match to TRBD1 (6 bases). The V end was cut by 5 bases, the J end by 3 bases, with 19 bases between. In germline, CDR1 is SEHNR, CDR2 FQNEAQ (reference sequence). The CDR3 runs to 17 residues. The CDR3 nucleotides are TGTGCCAGCAGCCCCCCCTCTGACAGGTCGGACACCGGGGAGCTGTTTTTT. Protein: CASSPPSDRSDTGELFF.

The CDR3 spells CASSATGTSYNEQFF. The CDR3 DNA reads as TGTGCCAGCAGCGCCACCGGGACTAGTTACAATGAGCAGTTCTTC. V usage is TRBV9 and J usage is TRBJ2-1; 8 nucleotides agree with TRBD2. The CDR3 covers 15 residues. J gave up 4 bases and V 3 bases, and 6 bases lay outside the gene matches. The germline V gene has CDR1 SGDLS and CDR2 YYNGEE.

The rearrangement joins TRBV5-4 to TRBJ1-2, with 10 bases fitting TRBD1. The CDR3 length is 16 residues. Germline values: CDR1 SGHNT, CDR2 YYREEE (reference sequence). V was clipped by 4 bases and J by 2 bases; unmatched bases: 8. The CDR3 DNA reads as TGTGCCAGCAGCCTGGGAAGACAGGGGGCGAACTATGGCTACACCTTC. As protein: CASSLGRQGANYGYTF.

This chain links TRBV4-3 with TRBJ1-2, with no clear D. There are 13 residues in the CDR3. Germline assignment: CDR1 LGHNA and CDR2 YSLEER. V was clipped by 6 bases and J by 0 bases, with 8 bases between them. CDR3 region: CASSSGANYGYTF. Written as DNA, the CDR3 is TGCGCCAGCAGTTCGGGAGCTAACTATGGCTACACCTTC.

Here the CDR3 DNA reads TGTGCCAGCGGAGCGACAGGGCGTGAGACCCAGTACTTC. This translates into CASGATGRETQYF. The rearrangement joins TRBV27 to TRBJ2-5, with 7 bases aligning to TRBD1. Germline loops: CDR1 MNHEY, CDR2 SMNVEV (reference sequence). V was pared by 8 bases and J by 5 bases, with 8 bases of the junction left unmatched. CDR3 length equals 13 residues.

This clone was seen a single time. This chain links TRBV7-7 with TRBJ2-5, with 14 bases aligning to TRBD2. Germline assignment: CDR1 SSHAT and CDR2 FNYEAQ (reference sequence). This CDR3 contains 16 residues. With 5 bases clipped from V and 4 bases from J, the junction kept 6 bases outside the gene matches. The CDR3 DNA follows: TGTGCCAGCAGCCCAGGGACTAGCGGGAGAGTAGAGACCCAGTACTTC. Its translation: CASSPGTSGRVETQYF.

The chain couples TRBV4-1 to TRBJ2-7; a weak D match, TRBD1 (6 bases). The V gene lost 8 bases and the J gene lost 2 bases, with 13 bases spanning the gap. Germline CDR1 reads MGHRA; CDR2 reads YSYEKL. This CDR3 spans 13 amino acids. DNA of the CDR3: TGCGCCAGCGCCAGGGGCCCTACCTACGAGCAGTACTTC. Translating gives CASARGPTYEQYF.

Only one count was recorded for this clone. The chain uses TRBV27 and TRBJ2-6, with D perhaps matching TRBD2 (6 bases). The CDR3 covers 17 residues. Deletions cut 8 bases from V and 0 bases from J, with 17 bases between. From germline, CDR1 is MNHEY and CDR2 SMNVEV (reference sequence). The CDR3 DNA follows: TGTGCCAGCGCCCCTCGGGACTTCCGCTCTGGGGCCAACGTCCTGACTTTC. This codes for CASAPRDFRSGANVLTF.

The chain is built from TRBV2 and TRBJ2-7, with no clear D. V lost 8 bases, J lost 2 bases, and 13 bases lay in between. This CDR3 comprises 13 residues. Germline V gene data show CDR1 as SNHLY and CDR2 as FYNNEI. The CDR3 region has the DNA TGTGCCAGCTGCTTTGGTCCTACCTACGAGCAGTACTTC. Its translation is CASCFGPTYEQYF.

The chain links TRBV6-5 to TRBJ1-5; 7 bases map to TRBD1. The CDR3 spans 14 residues. Trimming cost V 2 bases and J 6 bases; bases outside gene matches: 4. Germline CDR1 reads MNHEY; CDR2 reads SVGAGI. CDR3 sequence (DNA): TGTGCCAGCAGTTACAGGGGGCAGGGTCAGCCCCAGCATTTT. Its protein product is CASSYRGQGQPQHF.

V is TRBV11-3 and J is TRBJ2-2, with D possibly matching TRBD1 (5 bases). The CDR3 sequence is 13 residues long. Trimming removed 5 bases at V and 4 bases at J, with 8 bases between. CDR1 is SGHNT, CDR2 YENEEA, per germline. CDR3 in DNA: TGTGCCAGCAGCCCCACAGGCACCGGGGAGCTGTTTTTT. It yields the protein CASSPTGTGELFF.

The chain has TRBV30 and TRBJ1-4; D might be TRBD1 (5 bases). CDR1 is GTSNPN, CDR2 SVGIG, per germline (reference sequence). There are 14 residues in the CDR3. Trimming shortened V by 4 bases and J by 7 bases, and 16 bases separated the two germline ends. DNA for the CDR3: TGTGCCTGGATACCTAAGGGGTTTGGTGAAAAACTGTTTTTT. This codes for CAWIPKGFGEKLFF.

The count of this clone is one. The genes are TRBV19 and TRBJ2-1; 14 nucleotides align to TRBD2. V lost 5 bases and J lost 7; bases outside the gene matches: 7. The CDR3 has 16 amino acids. Per germline, CDR1 LNHDA and CDR2 SQIVND (reference sequence). The CDR3 loop reads CASSSWTSGGRNEQFF. The CDR3 DNA sequence: TGTGCCAGTAGTTCGTGGACTAGCGGGGGGAGGAATGAGCAGTTCTTC.

The CDR3 DNA follows: TGTGCCAGCAGTTTGGCGACGCCTACAGGGGCCGGCTACACCTTC. It translates to CASSLATPTGAGYTF. V and J are TRBV28 and TRBJ1-2, with 7 bases that match TRBD1. This CDR3 has 15 residues. Trimming cost V 3 bases and J 8 bases; bases outside gene matches: 12. Germline V gene sequence: CDR1 MDHEN, CDR2 SYDVKM.

CDR3 DNA: TGTGCCAGCAGCCAAGATGCGGCGGGAGGGCTGGAGTTCTTC. Protein sequence: CASSQDAAGGLEFF. The chain combines TRBV3-1 (or the pseudogene TRBV3-2) with TRBJ2-1, with TRBD2 matching 9 bases. The V gene end was trimmed by 0 bases and the J gene end by 14 bases; junction bases not matched to a gene: 8. The CDR3 extends over 14 amino acids. Per the germline V gene, CDR1 is LGHDT and CDR2 is YNNKEL (reference sequence).

This chain joins TRBV9 and TRBJ2-5; 7 positions match TRBD1. Germline V CDR1 and CDR2: SGDLS, YYNGEE. J gave up 3 bases and V 5 bases, and 13 bases lay outside the gene matches. CDR3 size: 16 residues. This CDR3 reads CASSAKQGLGEETQYF. The CDR3 coding sequence is TGTGCCAGCAGTGCAAAACAGGGGCTGGGGGAAGAGACCCAGTACTTC.

The V and J genes are TRBV12-3 or TRBV12-4 and TRBJ2-2; no clear D gene. CDR3 length: 13 amino acids. Trimming left V 3 bases short and J 4 bases short, with 6 bases between. This CDR3 is CASSFVSTGELFF. CDR3 DNA: TGTGCCAGCAGTTTTGTCAGCACCGGGGAGCTGTTTTTT.

This chain links TRBV27 with TRBJ2-1; 7 bases are a match to TRBD1. CDR3 length equals 16 residues. V lost 5 bases to trimming and J lost 7 bases; unmatched junction nucleotides: 14. Germline V gene data show CDR1 as MNHEY and CDR2 as SMNVEV (reference sequence). The CDR3 protein is CASSRAPRTGVNEQFF. CDR3 DNA sequence: TGTGCCAGCAGTCGCGCCCCAAGGACAGGTGTGAATGAGCAGTTCTTC.

This clone has only a few counts. The chain joins TRBV19 to TRBJ2-5; D is undetermined. The CDR3 spans 13 residues. CDR1 LNHDA and CDR2 SQIVND come from the germline V gene (reference sequence). V gave up 2 bases and J gave up 2 bases, with 6 bases separating them. In DNA, the CDR3 is TGTGCCAGTAGTATACAACAGCAAGAGACCCAGTACTTC. Encoded protein: CASSIQQQETQYF.

The chain employs TRBV28 and TRBJ2-4; TRBD1 matches at 7 bases. Germline CDR1 reads MDHEN; CDR2 reads SYDVKM. The CDR3 runs 12 residues. Unmatched junction bases numbered 1, after V lost 2 bases and J lost 9 bases. CDR3 in amino acids: CASSLGTAIQYF. In nucleotides, the CDR3 is TGTGCCAGCAGTTTAGGGACAGCCATTCAGTACTTC.

This clone showed up just once. The CDR3 DNA sequence: TGTGCCTGGAGTCCCCGGGTCCATCCCGGGGAGCTGTTTTTT. Protein product: CAWSPRVHPGELFF. The gene calls are TRBV30 and TRBJ2-2, with unresolved D. The length of the CDR3 is 14 residues. Trimming took off 2 bases at V and 6 bases at J, with 13 bases between the two ends. The germline gives CDR1 GTSNPN, CDR2 SVGIG (reference sequence).

This clone was picked up one time. This chain connects TRBV7-2 to TRBJ2-6; tentative D call: TRBD2 (5 bases). The germline V gene encodes CDR1 SGHTA and CDR2 FQGNSA. The CDR3 is made up of 16 amino acids. V was shortened by 2 bases and J by 0 bases, with 8 bases between the two germline ends. DNA of the CDR3: TGTGCCAGCAGCTTAACGGGGATCTCTGGGGCCAACGTCCTGACTTTC. It codes for CASSLTGISGANVLTF.

This chain connects TRBV28 to TRBJ2-3; 9 bases line up with TRBD2. The germline CDR1 and CDR2 sequences are MDHEN and SYDVKM. With V trimmed by 6 bases and J by 14 bases, 12 bases remained unmatched. This CDR3 spans 13 amino acids. The CDR3 spells CASRASVAGAAYF. CDR3 bases: TGTGCCAGCAGAGCGTCGGTAGCGGGAGCAGCGTATTTT.

This clone was counted only a few times. In the same sample, other DNA sequences code for this CDR3. J is TRBJ2-2 and V is TRBV5-4, with a weak D call TRBD1 (6 bases). Germline CDR1 is SGHNT and CDR2 is YYREEE (reference sequence). Trimming stripped 2 bases from V and 1 base from J, with 6 bases between. This CDR3 has 14 residues. The CDR3 DNA is TGTGCCAGCAGCTTACAGGGGAACACCGGGGAGCTGTTTTTT. It specifies CASSLQGNTGELFF.

This chain joins TRBV5-6 and TRBJ2-3; TRBD2 matches at 8 bases. V shed 4 bases, J shed 5 bases, and the junction held 6 bases outside the gene matches. The CDR3 spans 14 residues. Germline CDR1 and CDR2: SGHDT and YYEEEE. The CDR3 DNA sequence: TGTGCCAGCAGCCCCGGGGGGGCCGAAGATACGCAGTATTTT. Encoded protein: CASSPGGAEDTQYF.